What follows are 8 T cell receptor beta chains derived from one specimen sequenced in a study of tumor T cells in aggressive B-cell lymphoma. Profiling relied on immunoSEQ multiplex PCR, and the TCRdb table lists in-frame clones only, not all of them. Altogether about 5,600 clones are present, over 65% being singletons, with the ten largest covering 7.4%. The sequenced material came from tumor tissue. The receptors were sampled from an adult with diffuse large B cell lymphoma.

The genes are TRBV14 and TRBJ2-7, with no clear D. The CDR3 is 15 amino acids. Trimming removed 1 base from V and 3 bases from J, with 13 bases in between. Germline V gene sequence: CDR1 SGHDN, CDR2 FVKESK. Written as DNA, the CDR3 is TGTGCCAGCAGCCAAGTGATGGCCCAATTCTACGAGCAGTACTTC. This translates into CASSQVMAQFYEQYF.

This clone was detected only a few times. V and J are TRBV27 and TRBJ1-2; possible D gene TRBD1, 6 bases. V was pared by 4 bases and J by 9 bases, with 15 bases between. CDR1 and CDR2 from the germline V gene are MNHEY and SMNVEV (reference sequence). This CDR3 spans 13 amino acids. Here the CDR3 reads CASSSTRGYSYTF. In DNA, the CDR3 is TGTGCCAGCAGTTCCACCAGGGGTTACAGCTACACCTTC.

The genes are TRBV6-5 and TRBJ2-1, with D maybe TRBD2 (5 bases). The germline CDR1 and CDR2 sequences are MNHEY and SVGAGI. The CDR3 contains 13 residues. Trimming stripped 5 bases from V and 4 bases from J, with 9 bases between. CDR3 nucleotide sequence: TGTGCCAGCAGTCCTAGCAGTTACAATGAGCAGTTCTTC. This translates into CASSPSSYNEQFF.

The chain employs TRBV7-9 and TRBJ2-7, with a weak D call TRBD2 (6 bases). Germline V lookup: CDR1 SEHNR, CDR2 FQNEAQ (reference sequence). The V and J ends lost 1 base and 4 bases respectively, with 14 bases between them. The length of the CDR3 is 15 residues. DNA of the CDR3: TGTGCCAGCAGCTTAGATGCGGGAAGTCTTTACGAGCAGTACTTC. This encodes CASSLDAGSLYEQYF.

The chain joins TRBV5-1 to TRBJ2-5; 7 bases line up with TRBD1. J lost 7 bases, V lost 4 bases, and 13 bases had no gene match. Germline CDR1 is SGHRS and CDR2 is YFSETQ. The CDR3 spans 15 residues. CDR3 in amino acids: CASSTQGEFLGTQYF. CDR3 nucleotide sequence: TGCGCCAGCAGCACCCAGGGGGAGTTTTTGGGGACCCAGTACTTC. Complete variable domain (other parts from reference TRBV5-1 and TRBJ2-5): KAGVTQTPRYLIKTRGQQVTLSCSPISGHRSVSWYQQTPGQGLQFLFEYFSETQRNKGNFPGRFSGRQFSNSRSEMNVSTLELGDSALYLCASSTQGEFLGTQYFGPGTRLLVL.

CDR3 bases: TGCGCCAGATCCCTTCCGGGAGCCGGGTACACCGGGGAGCTGTTTTTT. Encoded protein: CARSLPGAGYTGELFF. V usage is TRBV5-1 and J usage is TRBJ2-2, with D perhaps matching TRBD2 (6 bases). Germline V gene sequence: CDR1 SGHRS, CDR2 YFSETQ. Trimming stripped 8 bases from V and 3 bases from J, with 20 bases between. CDR3 length: 16 amino acids.

The chain employs TRBV7-9 and TRBJ2-3; 11 bases match TRBD2. Germline CDR1 SEHNR, CDR2 FQNEAQ (reference sequence). The V gene end was trimmed by 3 bases and the J gene end by 3 bases; junction bases not matched to a gene: 5. The CDR3 totals 16 residues. CDR3 in amino acids: CASSFSGRARTDTQYF. The CDR3 nucleotides read TGTGCCAGCAGCTTTAGCGGGAGGGCCCGAACAGATACGCAGTATTTT.

This chain links TRBV7-8 with TRBJ1-1, with TRBD1 matching over 7 bases. The V gene's germline CDR1 is SGHVS and CDR2 FQNEAQ. With V trimmed by 5 bases and J by 2 bases, 5 bases remained unmatched. This CDR3 has 14 residues. The CDR3 sequence is CASSERQGNTEAFF. CDR3 sequence (DNA): TGTGCCAGCAGCGAGAGACAGGGTAACACTGAAGCTTTCTTT.